Described below is a single T cell receptor (beta chain) sequence and its context. The target antigen is unknown. cDNA molecules, individually, were tagged with unique molecular identifiers. Each CDR3 protein is one row after TCRdb ran MiXCR on the 5' RACE reads. The top ten hold roughly 2.5% of the sample, which has more than 60,000 distinct CDR3 sequences, under 15% seen once. This specimen comes from a study of early T cells in non-severe SARS-CoV-2 infection. Study in general: Alpha and beta chains were unpaired, from unsorted whole-blood bulk RNA. Study conclusions and caveats: Reliance on VDJdb matching favored anti-spike CD8 responses; private and CD4 specificities were missed.

The CDR3 spans 16 residues. The ends lost 8 bases at V and 0 bases at J; junction bases unmatched: 5. Germline V CDR1 and CDR2: MDHEN, SYDVKM. The sequencing here drew on whole blood, taken at baseline. This chain connects TRBV28 to TRBJ2-6; TRBD2 matches at 9 bases. This sequence originates from an adult who was a healthcare worker with PCR-confirmed SARS-CoV-2 infection or an uninfected control (not recorded which). The CDR3 nucleotides are TGTGCCAGCCGGACTAGCGACTACTCTGGGGCCAACGTCCTGACTTTC. It codes for CASRTSDYSGANVLTF.